Below are 13 T cell receptor beta chains sequenced from a single sample in a study of shared clonotypes between healthy human individuals (dated by TCRdb to the early 2020s). Libraries were constructed by the immunoSEQ multiplex PCR assay. TCRdb holds this immuneACCESS table with in-frame rearrangements only. Some clones are missing; in checked studies, unresolved V genes explain under half, and the rest has no known cause. The sample table shows some 680,000 clones, and 73% are seen once. The leading ten clones occupy 1.5% to 2% of the sample. The sequenced sample consisted of memory CD4+ T cells sorted from blood. The intended sense of this specimen's cell subset or site label: CD45RA-negative fraction. These receptors were obtained from a woman in her 30s in good health.

This chain joins TRBV27 and TRBJ2-2; 7 bases are a match to TRBD1. Unmatched junction bases numbered 9, after V lost 7 bases and J lost 4 bases. The CDR3 contains 15 residues. Germline CDR1 reads MNHEY; CDR2 reads SMNVEV (reference sequence). Written as DNA, the CDR3 is TGTGCCAGCACCGGACAGGCTCGCAGCACCGGGGAGCTGTTTTTT. This codes for CASTGQARSTGELFF.

The chain has TRBV19 and TRBJ2-3; D is unresolved. V lost 5 bases, J lost 2 bases, and 11 bases lay in between. CDR3 length: 14 amino acids. CDR1 LNHDA and CDR2 SQIVND come from the germline V gene (reference sequence). CDR3 sequence reads: CASSSRRHTDTQYF. In DNA, the CDR3 is TGTGCCAGTAGTTCCCGGCGGCACACAGATACGCAGTATTTT.

The CDR3 loop reads CASKSDRLTPGTDTQYF. DNA for the CDR3: TGCGCCAGCAAGTCCGACAGATTAACGCCAGGCACAGATACGCAGTATTTT. The chain employs TRBV10-2 and TRBJ2-3; D might be TRBD1 (5 bases). V lost 7 bases and J lost 1, with 21 bases in between. CDR1 and CDR2 from the germline V gene are WSHSY and SAAADI. The CDR3 spans 17 residues.

In its sample, this clone was seen a few times. V gene TRBV4-1 combines with J gene TRBJ2-5; a weak D match, TRBD2 (5 bases). Germline loops: CDR1 MGHRA, CDR2 YSYEKL. The CDR3 is 19 amino acids. Trimming left V 2 bases short and J 1 base short, with 23 bases between. In DNA form, the CDR3 reads TGCGCCAGCAGCCAAAAGGCAACTAGTCAACTCGGGGTCCAAGAGACCCAGTACTTC. Its translation: CASSQKATSQLGVQETQYF.

This sequence joins TRBV7-3 and TRBJ1-1; D ambiguous. The V gene lost 2 bases and the J gene lost 5 bases, with 9 bases spanning the gap. The CDR3 runs to 13 residues. In germline, CDR1 is SGHTA, CDR2 FQGTGA. The CDR3 spells CASSLYRGTEAFF. The CDR3 bases are TGTGCCAGCAGCTTATATCGAGGAACTGAAGCTTTCTTT.

The gene calls are TRBV11-2 and TRBJ2-2; D ambiguous. With 3 bases removed from V and 2 bases from J, the gap between germline ends came to 7 bases. Germline V gives CDR1 SGHAT, CDR2 FQNNGV. The length of the CDR3 is 14 residues. The CDR3 DNA is TGTGCCAGCAGCTTCCAACGTAACACCGGGGAGCTGTTTTTT. Its translation is CASSFQRNTGELFF.

V usage is TRBV5-6 and J usage is TRBJ2-1; TRBD2 matches at 10 bases. V shed 4 bases, J shed 10 bases, and the junction held 11 bases outside the gene matches. The V gene's germline CDR1 is SGHDT and CDR2 YYEEEE. CDR3 length equals 15 residues. The CDR3 protein is CASSRGLAEGQEQFF. CDR3 DNA sequence: TGTGCCAGCAGCCGCGGACTAGCGGAGGGACAGGAGCAGTTCTTC.

This rearrangement joins TRBV4-1 to TRBJ2-1; 7 bases agree with TRBD2. Germline V gene data show CDR1 as MGHRA and CDR2 as YSYEKL. The CDR3 runs to 18 residues. The junction had 9 bases not matched to a gene; V was cut back by 1 base and J by 0 bases. CDR3 loop: CASSQAVGGRISYNEQFF. For the CDR3, the DNA is TGCGCCAGCAGCCAAGCGGTAGGCGGGAGAATCTCCTACAATGAGCAGTTCTTC.

This clone has only a few counts. V usage is TRBV25-1 and J usage is TRBJ1-3; D unresolved. Trimming took off 3 bases at V and 2 bases at J, with 14 bases between the two ends. The CDR3 runs to 16 residues. The V gene's germline CDR1 is MGHDK and CDR2 SYGVNS. The CDR3 sequence is CASSDLTRKAGNTIYF. The CDR3 bases are TGTGCCAGCAGTGACCTTACTCGGAAGGCTGGAAACACCATATATTTT. Full variable domain (missing parts from reference TRBV25-1 and TRBJ1-3): EADIYQTPRYLVIGTGKKITLECSQTMGHDKMYWYQQDPGMELHLIHYSYGVNSTEKGDLSSESTVSRIRTEHFPLTLESARPSHTSQYLCASSDLTRKAGNTIYFGEGSWLTVV.

J is TRBJ2-3 and V is TRBV7-3; 9 bases fit TRBD2. The CDR3 is 14 residues long. Germline V gene lookup returns CDR1 SGHTA and CDR2 FQGTGA. V dropped 3 bases and J dropped 4; count of bases not matched to a gene: 2. CDR3 in amino acids: CASSFSGSADTQYF. The CDR3 nucleotides read TGTGCCAGCAGCTTTAGCGGGAGCGCAGATACGCAGTATTTT. Together with reference TRBV7-3 and TRBJ2-3, the CDR3 gives the full variable domain: GAGVSQTPSNKVTEKGKYVELRCDPISGHTALYWYRQSLGQGPEFLIYFQGTGAADDSGLPNDRFFAVRPEGSVSTLKIQRTERGDSAVYLCASSFSGSADTQYFGPGTRLTVL.

The rearrangement joins TRBV5-1 to TRBJ2-7, with no clear D. V lost 4 bases, J lost 6 bases, and 20 bases lay in between. Looked up from germline, CDR1 is SGHRS and CDR2 is YFSETQ. This CDR3 contains 15 residues. The DNA of the CDR3 is TGCGCCAGCAGCCCGCGATATGGACCGGTCGCCGAGCAGTACTTC. Its protein product is CASSPRYGPVAEQYF.

Worth noting for this clone: Distinct nucleotide sequences in the sample also encode this CDR3. The V call is TRBV28, the J call TRBJ1-2, with TRBD1 matching over 7 bases. This CDR3 spans 14 amino acids. Looked up from germline, CDR1 is MDHEN and CDR2 is SYDVKM. V dropped 6 bases and J dropped 2; count of bases not matched to a gene: 6. The CDR3 is CASSLTTGNYGYTF. Written as DNA, the CDR3 is TGTGCCAGCAGCCTCACGACAGGGAACTATGGCTACACCTTC.

The chain recombines TRBV18 with TRBJ2-3; 8 bases are a match to TRBD1. With 3 bases clipped from V and 0 bases from J, the junction kept 5 bases outside the gene matches. Germline-derived CDR1 and CDR2 are KGHSH and LQKENI. The CDR3 is 16 amino acids. CDR3 coding DNA: TGTGCCAGCTCACCTGACAGGGGATCTAGCACAGATACGCAGTATTTT. Its translation is CASSPDRGSSTDTQYF.